Sequencing of this T cell receptor (beta chain) was carried out in a study of graft-versus-host responses after intestinal transplantation. Repertoires were generated with immunoSEQ multiplex PCR, while TCRdb's copy carries only in-frame clones and drops some. The table includes roughly 80,000 clones, approximately 92% detected once. The J segment lost 6 bases and the V segment lost 5 bases, leaving 6 bases of the junction unmatched. The CDR3 contains 14 residues. Germline values: CDR1 MNHEY, CDR2 SVGAGI. This chain links TRBV6-5 with TRBJ2-7; 11 bases are a match to TRBD1. Sequencing was performed on PBMCs, taken 98 days after intestinal transplantation. The clonotype originates from a human patient who received an intestinal transplant, so some T cells may come from the graft donor. The CDR3 region has the DNA TGTGCCAGCAGTGTGGGGACAGGGGGATTCGAGCAGTACTTC. Translating it yields CASSVGTGGFEQYF.